The 9 T cell receptor beta chains given below trace back to one sample, sequenced in a study of blood T cells in healthy people across ages (dated by TCRdb to between 2015 and 2017). The library was produced with 5' RACE. Instrument on record: Illumina HiSeq 2500. The second PCR ran for about 6 to 11 cycles and used a J-beta primer mix along with a sample-barcoded 5' primer. TCRdb reprocessing: public reads trimmed at Q25 with fastp, clones called with MiXCR, in-frame beta chains kept. A single entry per CDR3 protein holds the most common genes and DNA from its merged rows. The sample table shows some 290,000 distinct CDR3 sequences, and roughly 26% are seen once. The ten largest clones capture roughly 28% of the sample. Material: blood. These receptor sequences come from a woman in her 70s in good health.

Of note for this clonotype: One end of the junction does not line up with germline, which may come from a read error. This chain's CDR3 is CAGRKQGGSNQPQHF. For the CDR3, the DNA is TGTGCCGGTAGAAAACAGGGGGGTAGCAATCAGCCCCAGCATTTT. The genes are TRBV19 and TRBJ1-5, with TRBD1 identical over 8 bases. The CDR3 contains 15 residues. CDR1 and CDR2 from the germline V gene are LNHDA and SQIVND (reference sequence).

The genes are TRBV11-2 and TRBJ2-1, with 7 bases matching TRBD1. CDR3 length: 15 residues. V was pared by 1 base and J by 3 bases, with 3 bases of the junction left unmatched. Germline CDR1 is SGHAT and CDR2 is FQNNGV. The CDR3 bases are TGTGCCAGCAGCTTAGGGAACAGGGGCTACAATGAGCAGTTCTTC. Residues: CASSLGNRGYNEQFF.

This clonotype was found many times. J is TRBJ1-2 and V is TRBV27, with D hard to call. The CDR3 consists of 13 residues. Germline CDR1 MNHEY, CDR2 SMNVEV (reference sequence). Trimming took off 3 bases at V and 2 bases at J, with 7 bases between the two ends. The CDR3 DNA reads TGTGCCAGCAGTTTGCGGGAGAACTATGGCTACACCTTC. It specifies CASSLRENYGYTF.

This clonotype was detected only a few times. The rearrangement joins TRBV7-2 to TRBJ2-7; maybe TRBD1 (6 bases). V was shortened by 4 bases and J by 3 bases, with 13 bases between the two germline ends. This CDR3 is built from 14 residues. Germline CDR1 reads SGHTA; CDR2 reads FQGNSA. CDR3 sequence: CASSSQGFGYEQYF. CDR3 nucleotides: TGTGCCAGCAGCTCCCAGGGGTTCGGCTACGAGCAGTACTTC.

This rearrangement joins TRBV3-1 to TRBJ2-7; 9 bases are shared with TRBD1. The V gene end was trimmed by 5 bases and the J gene end by 4 bases; junction bases not matched to a gene: 9. Germline CDR1 reads LGHDT; CDR2 reads YNNKEL (reference sequence). The CDR3 consists of 15 residues. The CDR3 DNA is TGTGCCAGCAGCTTTCCGGGACAGGGAAGGTACGAGCAGTACTTC. This encodes CASSFPGQGRYEQYF.

Notes on this clonotype: A read error is possible here, since a much larger clone lies one base away. The chain carries TRBV5-6 and TRBJ2-5, with D perhaps TRBD1 or TRBD2 (5 bases each). CDR1 and CDR2 from the germline V gene are SGHDT and YYEEEE. This CDR3 contains 14 residues. V was trimmed by 1 base and J by 7 bases, leaving 14 bases between them. CDR3 DNA sequence: TGTGCCAGCAGCTTGCGAGGCAGTGGGGGGACCCAGTACTTC. Protein: CASSLRGSGGTQYF. The full variable domain, its missing parts supplied by reference TRBV5-6 and TRBJ2-5, is DAGVTQSPTHLIKTRGQQVTLRCSPKSGHDTVSWYQQALGQGPQFIFQYYEEEERQRGNFPDRFSGHQFPNYSSELNVNALLLGDSALYLCASSLRGSGGTQYFGPGTRLLVL.

A few counts support this clonotype. The chain recombines TRBV28 with TRBJ2-3; weak D call: TRBD1 (5 bases). Trimming left V 6 bases short and J 2 bases short, with 24 bases between. The CDR3 is 18 amino acids. Germline assignment: CDR1 MDHEN and CDR2 SYDVKM. The CDR3 here is CASSWQGSGLGYTDTQYF. The CDR3 DNA reads as TGTGCCAGCAGCTGGCAGGGATCGGGTTTGGGTTACACAGATACGCAGTATTTT.

On this clonotype itself: The junction differs from germline at one of its ends, possibly a read error. V gene TRBV5-1 combines with J gene TRBJ2-1, with 9 bases lining up with TRBD1. The CDR3 consists of 15 residues. The germline CDR1 and CDR2 sequences are SGHRS and YFSETQ. CDR3 nucleotide sequence: TGCGCCAGCAGTTCCAGTCCCGGGACAGGGAATGAGCAGTCCTTC. It specifies CASSSSPGTGNEQSF. The complete variable domain, with remaining parts taken from reference TRBV5-1 and TRBJ2-1, reads KAGVTQTPRYLIKTRGQQVTLSCSPISGHRSVSWYQQTPGQGLQFLFEYFSETQRNKGNFPGRFSGRQFSNSRSEMNVSTLELGDSALYLCASSSSPGTGNEQSFGPGTRLTVL.

This clonotype came up many times. This chain links TRBV5-5 with TRBJ2-1; maybe TRBD1 (6 bases). The CDR3 loop spans 12 amino acids. Germline lookup yields CDR1 SGHKS and CDR2 YYEKEE (reference sequence). V dropped 2 bases and J dropped 8 bases, with 8 bases sitting between them. The CDR3 sequence: CASSLQGYEQFF. DNA for the CDR3: TGTGCCAGCAGCTTACAGGGCTATGAGCAGTTCTTC.